The clone carrying this T cell receptor (beta chain) has at least ten counts. Its antigen is undetermined. TCRdb recomputed calls from the reads with MiXCR, one row per CDR3 protein. Of roughly 250,000 distinct CDR3 sequences in the sample, 10% to 15% were seen once. The record originates from a study of T cell repertoires in cytomegalovirus infection. Study at large: Signatures in public TCR beta sequences pointed to both CMV infection and matching HLA type. Findings of the study overall: Adding up the frequency of public TCR beta families identified people who carried CMV plus the relevant HLA. HLA-C-restricted TCR beta clonotypes specific for CMV led the ex vivo response.

Germline CDR1 SGHTA, CDR2 FQGNSA. Trimming cost V 0 bases and J 3 bases; bases outside gene matches: 5. The CDR3 is 15 amino acids. This receptor was identified in a human donor in good health (CMV status not recorded). Some clones in this sample may be carry-over from other donors' samples. The rearrangement uses TRBV7-2 and TRBJ2-7, with 7 bases identical to TRBD1. Sequencing used PBMCs. CDR3 sequence: CASSLAGTENYEQYF. As DNA, the CDR3 is TGTGCCAGCAGCTTAGCTGGGACAGAGAACTACGAGCAGTACTTC.